The 10 T cell receptor beta chains below were found in one sample sequenced in a study of cytomegalovirus exposure and HLA in healthy donors. This PCR relied on a set of 60 Vbeta primers and 13 Jbeta primers. This table comes from immunoSEQ multiplex PCR, and its TCRdb copy is limited to in-frame clones, with some not included. This sample has more than 110,000 clones, with roughly four fifths found just once. Source material: PBMCs. These receptors originate from a woman in her 50s in good health and CMV-seropositive.

V gene TRBV6-5 combines with J gene TRBJ1-1; TRBD1 agrees at 7 bases. The germline gives CDR1 MNHEY, CDR2 SVGAGI. The trim removed 6 bases at V and 4 bases at J, leaving 8 bases unmatched. This CDR3 comprises 14 residues. The CDR3 sequence is CASRPTGRGTEAFF. DNA of the CDR3: TGTGCCAGCAGACCGACAGGGAGAGGCACTGAAGCTTTCTTT.

The chain couples TRBV9 to TRBJ1-2, with D hard to call. Trimming removed 3 bases from V and 4 bases from J, with 10 bases in between. This CDR3 comprises 13 residues. Germline-derived CDR1 and CDR2 are SGDLS and YYNGEE. Here the CDR3 DNA reads TGTGCCAGCAGCGGGGAGACCCGCTATGGCTACACCTTC. Translating gives CASSGETRYGYTF. The whole variable domain, remainder taken from reference TRBV9 and TRBJ1-2, is DSGVTQTPKHLITATGQRVTLRCSPRSGDLSVYWYQQSLDQGLQFLIQYYNGEERAKGNILERFSAQQFPDLHSELNLSSLELGDSALYFCASSGETRYGYTFGSGTRLTVV.

The V gene is TRBV30, the J gene TRBJ2-5, with D tentatively TRBD2 (5 bases). The V end was cut by 3 bases, the J end by 4 bases, with 18 bases between. In germline, CDR1 is GTSNPN, CDR2 SVGIG (reference sequence). The CDR3 runs to 15 residues. The CDR3 here is CAWRDLGGNRETQYF. Here the CDR3 DNA reads TGTGCCTGGAGGGATTTAGGAGGTAATAGAGAGACCCAGTACTTC.

The chain has TRBV5-6 and TRBJ2-3; no definite D call. CDR3 length: 15 amino acids. V lost 0 bases and J lost 2, with 10 bases in between. Germline V lookup: CDR1 SGHDT, CDR2 YYEEEE. Written as DNA, the CDR3 is TGTGCCAGCAGCTTGGGTGCTTCAGTCACAGATACGCAGTATTTT. Amino acid sequence: CASSLGASVTDTQYF.

V is TRBV28 and J is TRBJ2-5; 9 bases align to TRBD1. Germline V gene data show CDR1 as MDHEN and CDR2 as SYDVKM. V gave up 8 bases and J gave up 5 bases; unmatched junction bases: 3. The CDR3 covers 12 residues. CDR3 in amino acids: CASGGQGETQYF. The DNA of the CDR3 is TGTGCCAGCGGTGGACAGGGGGAGACCCAGTACTTC.

This clone was seen more than once but under ten times. This chain uses TRBV7-2 with TRBJ2-7; 8 bases match TRBD2. The V and J ends lost 1 base and 2 bases, in that order; junction bases with no gene match: 13. Germline V gene data show CDR1 as SGHTA and CDR2 as FQGNSA. The CDR3 has 18 residues. The CDR3 sequence: CASSLGEGGSGAAYEQYF. The DNA of the CDR3 is TGTGCCAGCAGCTTAGGTGAGGGGGGTAGCGGGGCCGCCTACGAGCAGTACTTC.

The chain links TRBV27 to TRBJ1-2; 7 bases fit TRBD1. This CDR3 has 16 residues. V was clipped by 7 bases and J by 0 bases; unmatched bases: 11. In germline, CDR1 is MNHEY, CDR2 SMNVEV (reference sequence). The chain's CDR3 is CASTRTGHSTNYGYTF. CDR3 sequence (DNA): TGTGCCAGCACCCGGACAGGTCATTCTACTAACTATGGCTACACCTTC.

This rearrangement joins TRBV7-9 to TRBJ2-1, with 8 bases matching TRBD2. Looked up from germline, CDR1 is SEHNR and CDR2 is FQNEAQ (reference sequence). V shed 5 bases, J shed 7 bases, and the junction held 16 bases outside the gene matches. The CDR3 length is 17 residues. CDR3 bases: TGTGCCAGCAGCCAAAACACCGATAGCGGGGTAGGGAATGAGCAGTTCTTC. It yields the protein CASSQNTDSGVGNEQFF.

The gene calls are TRBV5-4 and TRBJ1-2; D is perhaps TRBD1 (5 bases). The CDR3 extends over 14 amino acids. Germline V CDR1 and CDR2: SGHNT, YYREEE (reference sequence). Trimming pared 4 bases from V and 2 bases from J, leaving 12 bases between. CDR3 nucleotides: TGTGCCAGCAGCCCGTGGGGGGGGAACTATGGCTACACCTTC. This codes for CASSPWGGNYGYTF.

The V gene is TRBV5-1, the J gene TRBJ1-6, with D possibly TRBD1 on 6 matching bases. V lost 0 bases and J lost 7, with 8 bases in between. This CDR3 contains 14 residues. Germline loops: CDR1 SGHRS, CDR2 YFSETQ. CDR3 bases: TGCGCCAGCAGCTTGGACAGGGAAAATTCACCCCTCCACTTT. This encodes CASSLDRENSPLHF.